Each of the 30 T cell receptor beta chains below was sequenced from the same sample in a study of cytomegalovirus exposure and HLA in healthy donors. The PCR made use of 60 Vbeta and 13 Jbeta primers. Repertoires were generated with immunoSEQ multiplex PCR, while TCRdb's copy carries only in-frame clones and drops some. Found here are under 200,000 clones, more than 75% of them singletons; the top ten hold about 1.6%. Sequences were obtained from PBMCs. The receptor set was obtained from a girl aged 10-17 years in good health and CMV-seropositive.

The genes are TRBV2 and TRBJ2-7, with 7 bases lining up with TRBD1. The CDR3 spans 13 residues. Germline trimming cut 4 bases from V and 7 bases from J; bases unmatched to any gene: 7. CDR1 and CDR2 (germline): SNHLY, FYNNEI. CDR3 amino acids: CASSAPGTVEQYF. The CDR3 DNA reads TGTGCCAGCAGTGCCCCCGGGACAGTTGAGCAGTACTTC.

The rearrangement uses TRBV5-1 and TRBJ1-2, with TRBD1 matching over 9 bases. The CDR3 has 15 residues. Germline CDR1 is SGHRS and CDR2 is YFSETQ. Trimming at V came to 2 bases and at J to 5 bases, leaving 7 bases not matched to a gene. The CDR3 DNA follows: TGCGCCAGCAGCTTCGGGGACAGGGAGAGGTATGGCTACACCTTC. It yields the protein CASSFGDRERYGYTF.

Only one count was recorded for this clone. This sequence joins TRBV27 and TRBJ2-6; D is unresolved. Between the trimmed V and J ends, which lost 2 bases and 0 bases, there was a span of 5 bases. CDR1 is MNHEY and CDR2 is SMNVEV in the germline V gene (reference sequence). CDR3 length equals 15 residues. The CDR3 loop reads CASSLQISGANVLTF. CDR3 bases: TGTGCCAGCAGTTTACAGATCTCTGGGGCCAACGTCCTGACTTTC.

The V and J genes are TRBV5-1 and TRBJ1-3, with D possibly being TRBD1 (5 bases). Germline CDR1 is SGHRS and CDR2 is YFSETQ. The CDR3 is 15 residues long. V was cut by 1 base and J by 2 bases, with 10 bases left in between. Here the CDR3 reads CASSLTRGTGNTIYF. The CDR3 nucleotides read TGCGCCAGCAGCTTGACGCGGGGCACTGGAAACACCATATATTTT.

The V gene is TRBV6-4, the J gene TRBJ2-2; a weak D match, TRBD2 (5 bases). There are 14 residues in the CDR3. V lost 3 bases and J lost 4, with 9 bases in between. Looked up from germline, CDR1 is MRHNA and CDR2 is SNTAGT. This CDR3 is CASSEIASTGELFF. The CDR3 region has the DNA TGTGCCAGCAGTGAAATAGCGTCCACCGGGGAGCTGTTTTTT.

Here the CDR3 DNA reads TGTGCCAGCAGCCTTACCGGGACAGGGATCTATGGCTACACCTTC. This sequence encodes CASSLTGTGIYGYTF. The J gene is TRBJ1-2, the V gene TRBV11-2; 9 bases map to TRBD1. The germline CDR1 and CDR2 sequences are SGHAT and FQNNGV. This CDR3 is built from 15 residues. After removal of 5 bases from V and 4 bases from J, the junction contained 8 bases not matched to a gene.

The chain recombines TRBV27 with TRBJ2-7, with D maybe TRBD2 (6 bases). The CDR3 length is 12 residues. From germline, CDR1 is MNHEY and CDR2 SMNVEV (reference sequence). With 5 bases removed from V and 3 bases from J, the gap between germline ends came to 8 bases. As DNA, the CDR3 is TGTGCCAGCAGTACGCGGGGCTACGAGCAGTACTTC. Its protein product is CASSTRGYEQYF.

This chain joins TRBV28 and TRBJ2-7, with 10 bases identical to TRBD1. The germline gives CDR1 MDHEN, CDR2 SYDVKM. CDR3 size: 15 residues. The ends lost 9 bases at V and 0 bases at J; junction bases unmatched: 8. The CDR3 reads CARPGQGLTSYEQYF. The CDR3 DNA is TGTGCCAGACCGGGACAGGGGCTAACCTCCTACGAGCAGTACTTC.

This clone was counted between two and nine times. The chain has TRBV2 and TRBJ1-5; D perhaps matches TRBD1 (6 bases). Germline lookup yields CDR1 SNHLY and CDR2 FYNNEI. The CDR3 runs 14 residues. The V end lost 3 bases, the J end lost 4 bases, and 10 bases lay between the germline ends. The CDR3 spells CASSERTANQPQHF. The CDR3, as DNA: TGTGCCAGCAGTGAGAGGACAGCTAATCAGCCCCAGCATTTT.

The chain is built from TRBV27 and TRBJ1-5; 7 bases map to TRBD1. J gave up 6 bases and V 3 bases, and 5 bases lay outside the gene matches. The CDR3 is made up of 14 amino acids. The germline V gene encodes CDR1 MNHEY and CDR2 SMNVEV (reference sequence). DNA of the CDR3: TGTGCCAGCAGTTTGACAGGGTCGGCTCAGCCCCAGCATTTT. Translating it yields CASSLTGSAQPQHF.

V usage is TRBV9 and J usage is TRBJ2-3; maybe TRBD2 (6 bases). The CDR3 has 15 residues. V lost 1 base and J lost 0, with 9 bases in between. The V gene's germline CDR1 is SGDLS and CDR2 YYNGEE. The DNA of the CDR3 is TGTGCCAGCAGCGTATATAGCGGAAGCACAGATACGCAGTATTTT. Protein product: CASSVYSGSTDTQYF.

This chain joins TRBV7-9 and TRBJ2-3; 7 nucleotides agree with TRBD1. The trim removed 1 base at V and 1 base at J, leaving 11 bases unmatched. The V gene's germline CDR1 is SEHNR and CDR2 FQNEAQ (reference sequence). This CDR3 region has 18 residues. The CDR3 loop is CASSLGQGPRERTDTQYF. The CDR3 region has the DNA TGTGCCAGCAGCTTAGGACAGGGCCCCCGCGAGCGCACAGATACGCAGTATTTT.

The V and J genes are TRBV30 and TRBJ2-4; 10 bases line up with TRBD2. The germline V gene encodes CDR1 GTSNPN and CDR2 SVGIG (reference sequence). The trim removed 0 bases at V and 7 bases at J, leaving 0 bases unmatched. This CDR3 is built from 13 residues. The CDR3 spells CAWSVSGRNIQYF. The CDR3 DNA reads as TGTGCCTGGAGTGTTAGCGGGAGGAACATTCAGTACTTC.

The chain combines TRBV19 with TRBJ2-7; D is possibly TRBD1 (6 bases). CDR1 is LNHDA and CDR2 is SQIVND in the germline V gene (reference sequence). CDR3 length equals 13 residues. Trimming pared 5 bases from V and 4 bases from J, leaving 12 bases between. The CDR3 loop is CASSPGGYYEQYF. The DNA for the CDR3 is TGTGCCAGTAGTCCTGGGGGCTATTACGAGCAGTACTTC.

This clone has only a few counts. The CDR3 DNA is TGTGCCAGCAGCGGACTAGCGGGAGTATACAATGAGCAGTTCTTC. This encodes CASSGLAGVYNEQFF. The chain couples TRBV2 to TRBJ2-1, with 13 positions matching TRBD2. The CDR3 runs 15 residues. The junction had 3 bases not matched to a gene; V was cut back by 6 bases and J by 4 bases. The germline gives CDR1 SNHLY, CDR2 FYNNEI.

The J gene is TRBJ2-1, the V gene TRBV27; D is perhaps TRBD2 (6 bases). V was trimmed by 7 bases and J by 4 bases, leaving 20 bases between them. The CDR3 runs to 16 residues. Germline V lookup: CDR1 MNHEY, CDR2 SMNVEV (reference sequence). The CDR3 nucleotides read TGTGCCAGCACTTTGGTGGCAGGTGGGGGGTACAATGAGCAGTTCTTC. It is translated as CASTLVAGGGYNEQFF.

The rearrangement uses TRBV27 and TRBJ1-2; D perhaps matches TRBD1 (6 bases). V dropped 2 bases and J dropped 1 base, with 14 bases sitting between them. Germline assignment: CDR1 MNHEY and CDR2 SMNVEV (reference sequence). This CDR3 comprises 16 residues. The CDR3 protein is CASSLGAGDLNYGYTF. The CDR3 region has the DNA TGTGCCAGCAGTTTAGGGGCAGGGGACCTTAACTATGGCTACACCTTC.

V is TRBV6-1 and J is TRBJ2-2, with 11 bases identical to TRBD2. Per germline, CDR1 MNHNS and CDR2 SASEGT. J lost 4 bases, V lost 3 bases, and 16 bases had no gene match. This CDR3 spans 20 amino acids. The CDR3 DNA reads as TGTGCCAGCAGTGAGTGGACAGGTCCAACTAGCGGGAGTCTCACCGGGGAGCTGTTTTTT. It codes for CASSEWTGPTSGSLTGELFF.

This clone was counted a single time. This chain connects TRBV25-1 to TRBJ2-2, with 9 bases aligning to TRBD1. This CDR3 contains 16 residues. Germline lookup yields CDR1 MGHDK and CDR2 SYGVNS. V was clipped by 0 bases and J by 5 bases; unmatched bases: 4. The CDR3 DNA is TGTGCCAGCAGTGAATACGGACAGGGGATTACCGGGGAGCTGTTTTTT. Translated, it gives CASSEYGQGITGELFF.

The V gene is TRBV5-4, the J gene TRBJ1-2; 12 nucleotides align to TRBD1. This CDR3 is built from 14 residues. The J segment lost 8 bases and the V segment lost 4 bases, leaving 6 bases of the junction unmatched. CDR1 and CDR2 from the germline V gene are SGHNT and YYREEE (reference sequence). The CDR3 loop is CASSEGQGAGGYTF. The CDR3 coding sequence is TGTGCCAGCAGCGAGGGACAGGGGGCAGGGGGCTACACCTTC.

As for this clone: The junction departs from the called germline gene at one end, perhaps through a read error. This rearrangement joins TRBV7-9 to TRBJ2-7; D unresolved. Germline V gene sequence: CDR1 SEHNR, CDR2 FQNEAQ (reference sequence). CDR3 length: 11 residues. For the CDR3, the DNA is TGTTCCAGCAGCTCCTACTACGAGCAGTACTTC. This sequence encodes CSSSSYYEQYF.

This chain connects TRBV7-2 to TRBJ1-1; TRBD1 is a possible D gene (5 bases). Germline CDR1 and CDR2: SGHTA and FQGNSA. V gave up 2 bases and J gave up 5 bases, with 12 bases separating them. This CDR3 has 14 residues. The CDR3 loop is CASSLKPEGTEAFF. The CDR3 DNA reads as TGTGCCAGCAGCTTAAAGCCGGAGGGGACTGAAGCTTTCTTT.

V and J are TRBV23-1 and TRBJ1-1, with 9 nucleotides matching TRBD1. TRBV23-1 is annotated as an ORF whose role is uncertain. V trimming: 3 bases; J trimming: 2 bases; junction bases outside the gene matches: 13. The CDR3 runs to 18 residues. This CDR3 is CASSHHHPGTGNNTEAFF. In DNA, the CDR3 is TGCGCCAGCAGTCACCACCATCCCGGGACAGGGAACAACACTGAAGCTTTCTTT.

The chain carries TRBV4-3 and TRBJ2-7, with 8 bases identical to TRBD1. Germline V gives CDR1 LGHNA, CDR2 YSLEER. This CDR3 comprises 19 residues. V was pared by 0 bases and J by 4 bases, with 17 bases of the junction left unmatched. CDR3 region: CASSQEIAGDRIFRYEQYF. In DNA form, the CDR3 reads TGCGCCAGCAGCCAAGAAATAGCAGGGGACAGGATATTTAGATACGAGCAGTACTTC.

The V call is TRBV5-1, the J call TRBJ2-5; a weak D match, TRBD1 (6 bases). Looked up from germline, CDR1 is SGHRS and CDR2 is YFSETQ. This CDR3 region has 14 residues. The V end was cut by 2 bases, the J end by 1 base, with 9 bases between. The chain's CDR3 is CASSFDRTQETQYF. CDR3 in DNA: TGCGCCAGCAGCTTTGACAGGACCCAAGAGACCCAGTACTTC.

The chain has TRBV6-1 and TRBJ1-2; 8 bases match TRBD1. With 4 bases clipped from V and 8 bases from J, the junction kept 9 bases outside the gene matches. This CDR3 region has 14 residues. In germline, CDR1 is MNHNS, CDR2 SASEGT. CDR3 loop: CASSATGAQGGYTF. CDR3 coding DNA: TGTGCCAGCAGTGCGACAGGGGCGCAGGGAGGCTACACCTTC.

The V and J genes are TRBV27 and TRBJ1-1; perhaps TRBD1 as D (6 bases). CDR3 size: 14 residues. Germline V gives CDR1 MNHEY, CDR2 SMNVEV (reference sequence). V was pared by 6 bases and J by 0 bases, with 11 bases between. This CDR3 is CASRDQGLNTEAFF. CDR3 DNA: TGTGCCAGCAGGGATCAGGGGCTGAACACTGAAGCTTTCTTT.

CDR3 coding DNA: TGTGCCAGCAGTTTTTTATTAGGGCTAGCGGGGCGCACCGGGGAGCTGTTTTTT. Its protein is CASSFLLGLAGRTGELFF. J is TRBJ2-2 and V is TRBV28, with TRBD2 identical over 9 bases. J gave up 4 bases and V 3 bases, and 12 bases lay outside the gene matches. From germline, CDR1 is MDHEN and CDR2 SYDVKM. The CDR3 has 18 residues.

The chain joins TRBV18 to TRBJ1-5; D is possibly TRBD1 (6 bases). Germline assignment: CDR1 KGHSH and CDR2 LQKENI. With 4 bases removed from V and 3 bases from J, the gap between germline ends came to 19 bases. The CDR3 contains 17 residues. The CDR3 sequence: CASSLAGTGGFNQPQHF. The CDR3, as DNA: TGTGCCAGCTCACTAGCCGGGACGGGGGGCTTCAATCAGCCCCAGCATTTT.

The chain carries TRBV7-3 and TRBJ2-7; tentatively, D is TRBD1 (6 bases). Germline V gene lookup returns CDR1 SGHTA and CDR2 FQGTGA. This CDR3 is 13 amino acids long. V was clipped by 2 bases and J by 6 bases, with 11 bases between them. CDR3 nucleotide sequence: TGTGCCAGCAGCTTATATTCAGGGGCCGAGCAGTACTTC. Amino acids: CASSLYSGAEQYF.